This T cell receptor beta chain was profiled in a study of shared clonotypes between healthy human individuals. Authors' processing steps: Owing to the provision of junction-only sequences devoid of quality scores by immunoSEQ, filtering differed. Sequencing used immunoSEQ multiplex PCR; TCRdb keeps in-frame clones, though not all of them. The V and J calls and clone size are taken from that table; D and trimming were inferred from the DNA. The data show about 490,000 clones, with about 82% seen just once and 10% to 15% held by the top ten. Per germline, CDR1 SGHVS and CDR2 FNYEAQ. This CDR3 is built from 15 residues. V shed 2 bases, J shed 8 bases, and the junction held 7 bases outside the gene matches.

The TCR originated in a woman in her 40s in good health. Some clones in this sample may be carry-over from other donors' samples. J is TRBJ2-1 and V is TRBV7-6; 9 bases are shared with TRBD1. The sequencing sample was made of PBMCs. In nucleotides, the CDR3 is TGTGCCAGCAGCTTAATGGCGGGACAGGGCTATGAGCAGTTCTTC. It specifies CASSLMAGQGYEQFF.